What follows are 6 T cell receptor beta chains derived from one specimen sequenced in a study of human T cells and chemical hapten exposure. Each CDR3 protein gets one entry after TCRdb re-called the RACE reads with MiXCR. The sample has 84,000 or so distinct CDR3 sequences, over 9.5% seen once; the top ten hold 2% to 2.5%. The time point is: patch test 1, 2 weeks after DPC sensitization. Regarding treatment: therapeutic diphenylcyclopropenone sensitization with weekly scalp DPC. Source: whole blood, taken in connection with sensitization to the hapten diphenylcyclopropenone (DPC). Every receptor here comes from a man aged 35-49 years with alopecia areata. Some clones in this sample may be carry-over from other donors' samples.

Only a few counts were recorded for this clonotype. J is TRBJ2-3 and V is TRBV2; D is undetermined. The V gene's germline CDR1 is SNHLY and CDR2 FYNNEI. The CDR3 loop spans 12 amino acids. The V end lost 1 base, the J end lost 2 bases, and 1 base lay between the germline ends. This CDR3 reads CASSEVTDTQYF. CDR3 DNA: TGTGCCAGCAGTGAAGTCACAGATACGCAGTATTTT.

The gene calls are TRBV7-6 and TRBJ2-3; 9 bases fit TRBD1. After removal of 5 bases from V and 4 bases from J, the junction contained 7 bases not matched to a gene. From germline, CDR1 is SGHVS and CDR2 FNYEAQ. The CDR3 sequence is 15 residues long. The CDR3 DNA reads TGTGCCAGCAGCGCAGGGACAGGGTACGCAGATACGCAGTATTTT. This translates into CASSAGTGYADTQYF.

The table lists this clonotype with a few counts. This CDR3 reads CASSFSVTSTDTQYF. The DNA of the CDR3 is TGTGCCAGCAGCTTTAGCGTCACTAGCACAGATACGCAGTATTTT. V gene TRBV7-2 combines with J gene TRBJ2-3, with a tentative D call TRBD2 (5 bases). V lost 3 bases, J lost 0 bases, and 10 bases lay in between. There are 15 residues in the CDR3. Germline CDR1 and CDR2: SGHTA and FQGNSA.

The J gene is TRBJ2-5, the V gene TRBV30; D remains ambiguous. Germline-derived CDR1 and CDR2 are GTSNPN and SVGIG (reference sequence). This CDR3 is 10 amino acids long. Trimming took off 3 bases at V and 2 bases at J, with 1 base between the two ends. CDR3 sequence (DNA): TGTGCCTGGAGACAAGAGACCCAGTACTTC. Translating it yields CAWRQETQYF. The full variable domain, in which reference TRBV30 and TRBJ2-5 provide the parts outside the CDR3, is SQTIHQWPATLVQPVGSPLSLECTVEGTSNPNLYWYRQAAGRGLQLLFYSVGIGQISSEVPQNLSASRPQDRQFILSSKKLLLSDSGFYLCAWRQETQYFGPGTRLLVL.

This clonotype was picked up a small number of times. The chain recombines TRBV4-1 with TRBJ2-7, with 7 nucleotides matching TRBD2. CDR3 length: 16 residues. V trimming: 0 bases; J trimming: 0 bases; junction bases outside the gene matches: 5. The germline gives CDR1 MGHRA, CDR2 YSYEKL. The CDR3: CASSQEGGSRSYEQYV. Here the CDR3 DNA reads TGCGCCAGCAGCCAAGAGGGCGGGAGTCGCTCCTACGAGCAGTACGTC.

This clonotype was observed at least ten times. The chain employs TRBV7-2 and TRBJ2-5, with D possibly matching TRBD2 (7 bases). Per germline, CDR1 SGHTA and CDR2 FQGNSA. V gave up 3 bases and J gave up 5 bases, with 10 bases separating them. The CDR3 has 13 residues. In DNA form, the CDR3 reads TGTGCCAGCAGCTTCAGGGGAGGGGAGACCCAGTACTTC. Protein: CASSFRGGETQYF.